This is a list of T cell receptor beta chains from one sample in a study of blood T cell repertoires in COVID-19. Using immunoSEQ multiplex PCR, the repertoire was profiled, and TCRdb retains in-frame clones only, with some absent. The sample lists approximately 270,000 clones, around 83% seen once, with roughly 10% in the top ten. The material sequenced was peripheral blood. These receptors all come from a man aged 80 or over with acute or convalescent COVID-19. Each CDR3 is given with its conserved first and last residue. D genes are given only for firm matches. Expanded clones are given a class, and other clones once, few, many or no size at all.

clone_size	v_call	j_call	d_call	cdr3_nt	cdr3_aa
.	TRBV5-1	TRBJ2-7	TRBD2	TGCGCCAGCAGCTTGCTCGGGAGGGCCCCCTACGAGCAGTACTTC	CASSLLGRAPYEQYF
.	TRBV28	TRBJ1-5	.	TGTGCCAGCAGCCCTTGGGCCTATAGCAATCAGCCCCAGCATTTT	CASSPWAYSNQPQHF
.	TRBV5-1	TRBJ1-2	.	TGCGCCAGCAGCTTGGGACAACGGGATTTCTCAGGCTACACCTTC	CASSLGQRDFSGYTF
once	TRBV6-5	TRBJ1-1	TRBD1	TGTGCCAGCAAAGGACAGGGCGCGAACACTGAAGCTTTCTTT	CASKGQGANTEAFF
.	TRBV10-2	TRBJ2-7	TRBD2	TGCGCCAGCCGGGGGGACTACTACGAGCAGTACTTC	CASRGDYYEQYF
.	TRBV28	TRBJ1-2	.	TGTGCCAGCAGTTTACCCACAGTACCCTATGGCTACACCTTC	CASSLPTVPYGYTF
.	TRBV27	TRBJ2-3	TRBD1	TGTGCCAGCAGTTTCGGGACAGGGGGGTTCCGCACAGATACGCAGTATTTT	CASSFGTGGFRTDTQYF
.	TRBV5-1	TRBJ2-3	.	TGCGCCAGCAGCCCGGACAGAGCTAGACCAGATACGCAGTATTTT	CASSPDRARPDTQYF
.	TRBV25-1	TRBJ1-1	.	TGTGCCAGCAGCCCAGCAACAGGGATGGGAACTGAAGCTTTCTTT	CASSPATGMGTEAFF
.	TRBV19	TRBJ1-5	.	TGTGCCAGTAGTACTGGCAATCAGCCCCAGCATTTT	CASSTGNQPQHF
few	TRBV28	TRBJ2-2	TRBD1	TGTGCCAGCAGTTTACTCGGGACAGGGGGTTACACCGGGGAGCTGTTTTTT	CASSLLGTGGYTGELFF
.	TRBV19	TRBJ1-4	TRBD1	TGTGCCAGTAGTGAGACAGGGGGCTATGAAAAACTGTTTTTT	CASSETGGYEKLFF
.	TRBV7-9	TRBJ2-7	.	TGTGCCAGCAGCTTAGAGGCGTCAGGGCAGTACTTC	CASSLEASGQYF
.	TRBV18	TRBJ2-1	TRBD2	TGTGCCAGCTCCGGACTAGTGCAGGCATATGAGCAGTTCTTC	CASSGLVQAYEQFF
.	TRBV24-1	TRBJ2-2	.	TGTGCCACCAGTGATCCCTCTGCAACACAGGGAGGGTACACCGGGGAGCTGTTTTTT	CATSDPSATQGGYTGELFF
.	TRBV6-5	TRBJ2-3	.	TGTGCCAGCAGTTACTCCAACAGGGTCAGGAATACGCAGTATTTT	CASSYSNRVRNTQYF
.	TRBV30	TRBJ2-7	.	TGTGCCTGGACCCTTCCGGGATATTACTACGAGCAGTACTTC	CAWTLPGYYYEQYF
few	TRBV4-2	TRBJ1-2	.	TGTGCCAGCAGCCAAGATGGGGCCCGAGTTGATGGCTACACCTTC	CASSQDGARVDGYTF
.	TRBV6-6	TRBJ2-2	TRBD1	TGTGCCATCGGGACAGGGTTTAGCGGGGAGCTGTTTTTT	CAIGTGFSGELFF
.	TRBV2	TRBJ1-5	TRBD1	TGTGCCAGCAGTCTCAGGGGGGTTAGCAATCAGCCCCAGCATTTT	CASSLRGVSNQPQHF
.	TRBV19	TRBJ1-2	TRBD1	TGTGCCAGTAGTACCAACCGGGACAGGGGAAATGGCTACACCTTC	CASSTNRDRGNGYTF
.	TRBV4-1	TRBJ1-6	.	TGCGCCAGCAGCCAAGATGGCAGGTTAACCTATAATTCACCCCTCCACTTT	CASSQDGRLTYNSPLHF
once	TRBV7-9	TRBJ2-3	TRBD2	TGTGCCAGCAGCTTAGCGCTAGCGGGGGGGTTCACAGATACGCAGTATTTT	CASSLALAGGFTDTQYF
.	TRBV19	TRBJ1-5	TRBD1	TGTGCCAGTAGTGGGGACAGGTCCTTCAATCAGCCCCAGCATTTT	CASSGDRSFNQPQHF